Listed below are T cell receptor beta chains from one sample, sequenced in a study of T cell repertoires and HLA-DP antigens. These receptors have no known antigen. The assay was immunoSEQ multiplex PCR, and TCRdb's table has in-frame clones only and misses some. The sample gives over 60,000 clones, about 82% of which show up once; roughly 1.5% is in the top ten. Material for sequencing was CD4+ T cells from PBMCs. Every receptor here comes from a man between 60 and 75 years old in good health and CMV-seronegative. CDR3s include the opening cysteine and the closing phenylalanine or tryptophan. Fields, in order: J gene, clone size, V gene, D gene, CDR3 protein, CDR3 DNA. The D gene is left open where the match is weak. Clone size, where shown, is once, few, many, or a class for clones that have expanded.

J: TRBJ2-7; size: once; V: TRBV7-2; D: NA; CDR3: CASSPNGPPGEQYF; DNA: TGTGCCAGCAGCCCAAACGGTCCCCCGGGCGAGCAGTACTTC
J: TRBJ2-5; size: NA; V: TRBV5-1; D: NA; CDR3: CASSRGAGQETQYF; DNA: TGCGCCAGCAGCCGGGGGGCAGGGCAGGAGACCCAGTACTTC
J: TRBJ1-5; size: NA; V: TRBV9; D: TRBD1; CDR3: CASSDRTGQPQHF; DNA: TGTGCCAGCAGCGATCGGACAGGTCAGCCCCAGCATTTT
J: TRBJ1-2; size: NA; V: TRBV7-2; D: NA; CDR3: CASSLGIEQGRFF; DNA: TGTGCCAGCAGCTTAGGGATAGAACAGGGACGATTCTTC
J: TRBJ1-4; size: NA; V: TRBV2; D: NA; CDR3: CASKSRVLLFKEKLFF; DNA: TGTGCCAGCAAATCCCGGGTCCTTCTCTTTAAGGAAAAACTGTTTTTT
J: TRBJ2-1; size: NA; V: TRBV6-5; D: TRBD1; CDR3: CASSLGQAYNEQFF; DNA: TGTGCCAGCAGCCTGGGACAGGCATACAATGAGCAGTTCTTC
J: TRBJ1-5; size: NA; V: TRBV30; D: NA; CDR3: CAWSVGGATNQPQHF; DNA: TGTGCCTGGAGTGTAGGAGGGGCCACTAATCAGCCCCAGCATTTT
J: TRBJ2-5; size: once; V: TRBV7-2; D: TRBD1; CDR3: CASSARPAGGGETQYF; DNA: TGTGCCAGCAGCGCTCGACCTGCAGGGGGCGGAGAGACCCAGTACTTC
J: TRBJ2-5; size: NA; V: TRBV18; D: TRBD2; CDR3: CASSPNFLTSGDQETQYF; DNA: TGTGCCAGCTCACCAAACTTTCTGACTAGCGGAGACCAAGAGACCCAGTACTTC
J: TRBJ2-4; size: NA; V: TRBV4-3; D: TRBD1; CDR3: CASSQGLGQVENIQYF; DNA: TGCGCCAGCAGCCAGGGCCTTGGACAGGTTGAAAACATTCAGTACTTC
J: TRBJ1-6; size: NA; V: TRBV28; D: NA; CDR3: CASSSVQGSPLHF; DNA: TGTGCCAGCAGTTCGGTTCAGGGTTCACCCCTCCACTTT
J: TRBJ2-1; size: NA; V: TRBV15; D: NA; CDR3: CATSRERGAHNEQFF; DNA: TGTGCCACCAGCAGAGAACGGGGGGCCCACAATGAGCAGTTCTTC
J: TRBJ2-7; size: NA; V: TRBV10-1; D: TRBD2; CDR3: CASSEGVAGPYEQYF; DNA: TGCGCCAGCAGTGAGGGGGTAGCGGGGCCCTACGAGCAGTACTTC
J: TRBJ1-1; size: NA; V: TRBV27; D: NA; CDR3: CASVRGHPSNTEAFF; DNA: TGTGCCAGTGTCCGGGGACATCCCTCAAACACTGAAGCTTTCTTT
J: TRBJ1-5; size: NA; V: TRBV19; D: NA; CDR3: CASRHYGGNQPQHF; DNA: TGTGCCAGTAGGCATTATGGGGGGAATCAGCCCCAGCATTTT
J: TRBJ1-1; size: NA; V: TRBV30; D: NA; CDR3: CAWSVLWGGTEAFF; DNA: TGTGCCTGGAGTGTACTTTGGGGGGGGACTGAAGCTTTCTTT
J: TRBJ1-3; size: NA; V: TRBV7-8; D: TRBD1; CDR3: CASSLDGRQGASGNTIYF; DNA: TGTGCCAGCAGCTTAGATGGCAGGCAGGGGGCTTCTGGAAACACCATATATTTT
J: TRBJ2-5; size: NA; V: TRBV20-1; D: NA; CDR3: CSAEKETQYF; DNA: TGCAGTGCGGAGAAAGAGACCCAGTACTTC
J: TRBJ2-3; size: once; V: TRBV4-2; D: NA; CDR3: CASSQEPGGSPDTQYF; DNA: TGTGCCAGCAGCCAAGAGCCCGGGGGCAGTCCAGATACGCAGTATTTT
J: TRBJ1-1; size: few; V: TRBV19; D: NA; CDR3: CASSTATNRLEAFF; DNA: TGTGCCAGTAGTACCGCAACTAACAGACTTGAAGCTTTCTTT
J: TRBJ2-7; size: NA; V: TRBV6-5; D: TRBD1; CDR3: CASSSQGNTYEQYF; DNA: TGTGCCAGCAGTTCACAGGGGAATACCTACGAGCAGTACTTC